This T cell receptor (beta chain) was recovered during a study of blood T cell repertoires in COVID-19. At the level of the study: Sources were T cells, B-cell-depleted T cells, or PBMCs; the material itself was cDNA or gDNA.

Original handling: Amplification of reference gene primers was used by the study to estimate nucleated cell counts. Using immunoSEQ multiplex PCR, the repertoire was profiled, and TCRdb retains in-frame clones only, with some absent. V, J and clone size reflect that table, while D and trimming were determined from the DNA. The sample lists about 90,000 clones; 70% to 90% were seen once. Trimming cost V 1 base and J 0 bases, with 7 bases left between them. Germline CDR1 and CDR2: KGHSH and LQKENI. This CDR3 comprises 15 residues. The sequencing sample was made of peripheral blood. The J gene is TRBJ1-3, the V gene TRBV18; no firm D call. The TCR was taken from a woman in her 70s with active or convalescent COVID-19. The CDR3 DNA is TGTGCCAGCTCACCACTGGGCACCTCTGGAAACACCATATATTTT. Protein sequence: CASSPLGTSGNTIYF.